This T cell receptor (beta chain) was identified in a study of human T cells and chemical hapten exposure. TCRdb recomputed calls from the RACE reads with MiXCR, one row per CDR3 protein. The data contain around 110,000 distinct CDR3 sequences, 9.5% to 13% of them seen just once; the ten biggest clones take up 1.1% to 1.5%. This clonotype was found a few times. Looked up from germline, CDR1 is SGHRS and CDR2 is YFSETQ. The CDR3 loop spans 14 amino acids. The V and J ends lost 4 bases and 7 bases, in that order; junction bases with no gene match: 4. The time point is: patch test 1, 2 weeks after DPC sensitization. Treatment here: therapeutic diphenylcyclopropenone sensitization with weekly scalp DPC.

Here the sequenced sample was whole blood, taken in connection with sensitization to the hapten diphenylcyclopropenone (DPC). The clonotype originates from a woman in her 50s with alopecia areata. Some clones in this sample may be carry-over from other donors' samples. The chain links TRBV5-1 to TRBJ1-6; 8 bases match TRBD1. The CDR3 DNA follows: TGCGCCAGCAGCATCGACAGGGGCAATTCACCCCTCCACTTT. Residues: CASSIDRGNSPLHF.